The clone carrying this TCR beta chain came up many times. Its antigen is not identified. The data originate from a study of regulatory T cells in long-lasting Graves disease. Germline V gene sequence: CDR1 SGHAT, CDR2 FQNNGV. V lost 7 bases to trimming and J lost 5 bases, with 15 bases between them. This CDR3 contains 13 residues. Whole-study results and caveats: Favored gene segments in persistent disease were TRBV28, TRBJ1-2 and TRBJ2-5. The study found persistent patients shared more public clonotypes (over 2,500) than new patients (just over 950).

Indicated time point: newly diagnosed GD, antithyroid drugs for less than 3 months. The TCR library was made from RNA that had been extracted from PBMCs in TRIzol. Relying on iRepertoire HTBI primers and Arm-PCR of CDR3 regions, the team built TCR beta libraries. TCRdb reanalysed the multiplex PCR reads using MiXCR and keeps one entry per CDR3 protein. Of around 420,000 distinct CDR3 sequences listed, 14% to 15% are singletons. These data were also filed under a second study, of T cells in Graves' hyperthyroidism and ophthalmopathy. That source reports: Patients having uncontrolled infection, another autoimmune disease, pregnancy or lactation were not included. A first-round RT-PCR of the TCR CDR3 used the HTBI primer set.

V is TRBV11-2 and J is TRBJ2-7, with TRBD1 as a possible D gene (5 bases). The sample here was peripheral blood mononuclear cells (PBMCs), taken at new diagnosis, from a patient treated with antithyroid drugs. The TCR comes from a woman aged 40 to 49 with Graves disease. The CDR3 protein is CASTALSRDEQYF. The CDR3 coding sequence is TGTGCCAGCACCGCCCTGTCCAGGGACGAGCAGTACTTC. Together with reference TRBV11-2 and TRBJ2-7, the CDR3 gives the full variable domain: EAGVAQSPRYKIIEKRQSVAFWCNPISGHATLYWYQQILGQGPKLLIQFQNNGVVDDSQLPKDRFSAERLKGVDSTLKIQPAKLEDSAVYLCASTALSRDEQYFGPGTRLTVT.